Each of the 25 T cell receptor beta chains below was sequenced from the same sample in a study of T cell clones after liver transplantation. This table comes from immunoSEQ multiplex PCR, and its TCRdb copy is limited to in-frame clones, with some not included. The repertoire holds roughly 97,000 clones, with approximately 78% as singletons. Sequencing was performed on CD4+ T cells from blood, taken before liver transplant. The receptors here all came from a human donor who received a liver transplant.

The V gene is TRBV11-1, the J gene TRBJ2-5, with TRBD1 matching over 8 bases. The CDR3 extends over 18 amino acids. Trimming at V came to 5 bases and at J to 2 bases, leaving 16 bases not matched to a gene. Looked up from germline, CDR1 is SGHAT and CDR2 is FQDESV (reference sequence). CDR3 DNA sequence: TGTGCCAGCAGCCCTGGGACAGGAGCGACTACTCCACAAGAGACCCAGTACTTC. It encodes CASSPGTGATTPQETQYF. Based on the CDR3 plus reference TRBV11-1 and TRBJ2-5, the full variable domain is EAEVAQSPRYKITEKSQAVAFWCDPISGHATLYWYRQILGQGPELLVQFQDESVVDDSQLPKDRFSAERLKGVDSTLKIQPAELGDSAMYLCASSPGTGATTPQETQYFGPGTRLLVL.

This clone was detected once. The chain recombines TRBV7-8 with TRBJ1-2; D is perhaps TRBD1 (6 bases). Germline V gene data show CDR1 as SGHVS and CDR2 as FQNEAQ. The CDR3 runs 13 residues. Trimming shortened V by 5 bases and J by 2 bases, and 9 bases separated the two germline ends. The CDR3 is CASSPTGNYGYTF. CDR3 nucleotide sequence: TGTGCCAGCAGCCCTACAGGGAACTATGGCTACACCTTC.

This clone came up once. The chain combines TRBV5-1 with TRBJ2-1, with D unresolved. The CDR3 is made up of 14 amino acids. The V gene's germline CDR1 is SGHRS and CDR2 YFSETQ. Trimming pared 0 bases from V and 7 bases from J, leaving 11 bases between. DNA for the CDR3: TGCGCCAGCAGCTTGGGGGGTCCAGGAAATGAGCAGTTCTTC. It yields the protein CASSLGGPGNEQFF. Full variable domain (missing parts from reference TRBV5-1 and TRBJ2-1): KAGVTQTPRYLIKTRGQQVTLSCSPISGHRSVSWYQQTPGQGLQFLFEYFSETQRNKGNFPGRFSGRQFSNSRSEMNVSTLELGDSALYLCASSLGGPGNEQFFGPGTRLTVL.

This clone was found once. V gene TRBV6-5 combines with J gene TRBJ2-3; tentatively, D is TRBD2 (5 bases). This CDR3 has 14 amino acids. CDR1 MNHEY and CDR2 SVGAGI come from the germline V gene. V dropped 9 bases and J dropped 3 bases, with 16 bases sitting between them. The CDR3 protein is CASRAVGETDTQYF. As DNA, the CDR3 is TGTGCCAGTAGAGCAGTCGGGGAAACAGATACGCAGTATTTT.

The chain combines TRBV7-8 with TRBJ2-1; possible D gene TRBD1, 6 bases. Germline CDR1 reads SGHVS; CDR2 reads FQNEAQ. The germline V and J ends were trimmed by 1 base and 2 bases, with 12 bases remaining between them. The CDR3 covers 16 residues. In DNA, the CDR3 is TGTGCCAGCAGCTTAGTGGGGGCTGCCGCCTACAATGAGCAGTTCTTC. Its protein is CASSLVGAAAYNEQFF.

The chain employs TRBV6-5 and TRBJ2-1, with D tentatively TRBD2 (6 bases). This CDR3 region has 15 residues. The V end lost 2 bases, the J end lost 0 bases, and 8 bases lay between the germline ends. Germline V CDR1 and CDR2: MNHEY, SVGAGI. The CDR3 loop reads CASSYGGSSYNEQFF. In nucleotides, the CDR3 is TGTGCCAGCAGTTACGGGGGGAGCTCCTACAATGAGCAGTTCTTC.

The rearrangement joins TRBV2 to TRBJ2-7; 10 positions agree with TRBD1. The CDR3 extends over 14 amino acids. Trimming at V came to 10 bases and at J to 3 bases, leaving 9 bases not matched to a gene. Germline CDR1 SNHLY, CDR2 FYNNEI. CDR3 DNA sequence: TGTGCCACCTCGGGACAGGGGCTCCTCTACGAGCAGTACTTC. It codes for CATSGQGLLYEQYF.

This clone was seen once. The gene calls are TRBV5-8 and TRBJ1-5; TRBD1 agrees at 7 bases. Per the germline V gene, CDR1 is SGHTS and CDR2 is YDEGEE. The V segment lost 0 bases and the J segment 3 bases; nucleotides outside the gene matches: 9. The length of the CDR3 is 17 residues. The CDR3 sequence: CASSLDLTDRNNQPQHF. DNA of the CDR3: TGTGCCAGCAGCTTGGATTTGACGGACAGGAACAATCAGCCCCAGCATTTT.

The CDR3 coding sequence is TGTGCCAGCAGCCACAGACAGGCCTACGAGCAGTACTTC. Protein: CASSHRQAYEQYF. This sequence joins TRBV7-2 and TRBJ2-7; TRBD1 might be the D (6 bases). V was pared by 5 bases and J by 2 bases, with 10 bases between. CDR3 length: 13 residues. Germline loops: CDR1 SGHTA, CDR2 FQGNSA.

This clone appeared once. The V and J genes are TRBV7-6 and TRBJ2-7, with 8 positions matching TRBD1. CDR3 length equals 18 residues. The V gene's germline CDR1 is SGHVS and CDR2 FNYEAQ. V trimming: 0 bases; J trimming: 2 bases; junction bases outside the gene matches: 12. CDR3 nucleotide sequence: TGTGCCAGCAGCTTAGCACACTCAACCGGGACAGGACCCTACGAGCAGTACTTC. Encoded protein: CASSLAHSTGTGPYEQYF.

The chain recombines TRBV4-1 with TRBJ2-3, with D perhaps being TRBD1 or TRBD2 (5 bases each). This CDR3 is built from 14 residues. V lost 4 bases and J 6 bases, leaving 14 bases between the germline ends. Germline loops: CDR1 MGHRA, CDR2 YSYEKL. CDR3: CASSPSGPGDTQYF. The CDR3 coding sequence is TGCGCCAGCAGCCCGTCGGGGCCCGGGGATACGCAGTATTTT.

CDR3 residues: CASRQGDLDNSPLHF. CDR3 DNA: TGTGCCAGCAGACAGGGCGACCTAGATAATTCACCCCTCCACTTT. The J gene is TRBJ1-6, the V gene TRBV5-5, with TRBD1 as a possible D gene (6 bases). Trimming took 5 bases from V and 5 from J, leaving 14 bases between them. Germline V CDR1 and CDR2: SGHKS, YYEKEE (reference sequence). There are 15 residues in the CDR3.

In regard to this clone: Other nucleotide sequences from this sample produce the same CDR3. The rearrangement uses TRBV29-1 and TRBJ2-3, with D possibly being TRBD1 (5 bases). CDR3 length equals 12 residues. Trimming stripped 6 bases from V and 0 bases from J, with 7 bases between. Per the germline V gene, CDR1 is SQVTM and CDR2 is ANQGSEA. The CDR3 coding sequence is TGCAGCGTGACAGCTAGCACAGATACGCAGTATTTT. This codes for CSVTASTDTQYF.

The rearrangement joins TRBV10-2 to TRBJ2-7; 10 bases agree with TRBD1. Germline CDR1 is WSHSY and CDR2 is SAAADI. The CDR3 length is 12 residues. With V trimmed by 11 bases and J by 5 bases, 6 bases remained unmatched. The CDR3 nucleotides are TGCGCCGGCGGGACAGGGGTCCACGAGCAGTACTTC. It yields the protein CAGGTGVHEQYF.

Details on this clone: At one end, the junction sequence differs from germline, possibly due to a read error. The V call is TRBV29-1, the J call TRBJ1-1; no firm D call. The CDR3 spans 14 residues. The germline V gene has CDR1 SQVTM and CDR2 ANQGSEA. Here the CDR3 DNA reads TGCAGCGTTGAAGTAGAGAACCTGAACGCTGAAGCTTTCTTT. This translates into CSVEVENLNAEAFF.

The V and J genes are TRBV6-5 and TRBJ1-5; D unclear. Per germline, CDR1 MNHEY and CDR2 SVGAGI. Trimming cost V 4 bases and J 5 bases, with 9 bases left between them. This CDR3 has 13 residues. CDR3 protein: CASSWGRDQPQHF. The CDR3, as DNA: TGTGCCAGCAGTTGGGGTAGGGATCAGCCCCAGCATTTT.

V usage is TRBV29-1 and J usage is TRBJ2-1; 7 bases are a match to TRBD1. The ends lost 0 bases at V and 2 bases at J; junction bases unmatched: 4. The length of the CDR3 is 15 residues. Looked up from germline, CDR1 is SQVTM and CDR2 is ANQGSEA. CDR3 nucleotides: TGCAGCGTTGAAGATCCAGGGACAGCCTACAATGAGCAGTTCTTC. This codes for CSVEDPGTAYNEQFF.

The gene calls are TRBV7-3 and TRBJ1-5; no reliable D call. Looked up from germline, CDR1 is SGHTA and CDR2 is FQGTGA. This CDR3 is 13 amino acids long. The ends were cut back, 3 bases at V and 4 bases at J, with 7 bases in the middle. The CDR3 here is CASSFAPNQPQHF. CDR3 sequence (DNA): TGTGCCAGCAGCTTTGCGCCGAATCAGCCCCAGCATTTT.

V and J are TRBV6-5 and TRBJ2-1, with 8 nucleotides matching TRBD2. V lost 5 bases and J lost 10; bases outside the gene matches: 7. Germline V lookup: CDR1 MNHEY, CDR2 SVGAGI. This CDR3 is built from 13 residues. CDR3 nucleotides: TGTGCCAGCAGTACCCCGGGACTAGGGGAGCAGTTCTTC. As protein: CASSTPGLGEQFF.

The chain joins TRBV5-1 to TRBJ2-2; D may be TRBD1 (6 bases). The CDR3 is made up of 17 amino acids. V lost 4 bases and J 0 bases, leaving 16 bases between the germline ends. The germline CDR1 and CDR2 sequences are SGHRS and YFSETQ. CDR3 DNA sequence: TGCGCCAGCAGCCCGATAGGGGGTAGAGCGAACACCGGGGAGCTGTTTTTT. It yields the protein CASSPIGGRANTGELFF. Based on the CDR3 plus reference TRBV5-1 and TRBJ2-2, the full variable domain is KAGVTQTPRYLIKTRGQQVTLSCSPISGHRSVSWYQQTPGQGLQFLFEYFSETQRNKGNFPGRFSGRQFSNSRSEMNVSTLELGDSALYLCASSPIGGRANTGELFFGEGSRLTVL.

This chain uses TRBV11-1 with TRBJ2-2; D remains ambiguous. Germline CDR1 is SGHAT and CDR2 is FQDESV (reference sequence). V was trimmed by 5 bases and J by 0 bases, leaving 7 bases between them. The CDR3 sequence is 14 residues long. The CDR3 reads CASSLTPNTGELFF. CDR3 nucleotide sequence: TGTGCCAGCAGCCTGACACCGAACACCGGGGAGCTGTTTTTT. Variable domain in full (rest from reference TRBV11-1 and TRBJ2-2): EAEVAQSPRYKITEKSQAVAFWCDPISGHATLYWYRQILGQGPELLVQFQDESVVDDSQLPKDRFSAERLKGVDSTLKIQPAELGDSAMYLCASSLTPNTGELFFGEGSRLTVL.

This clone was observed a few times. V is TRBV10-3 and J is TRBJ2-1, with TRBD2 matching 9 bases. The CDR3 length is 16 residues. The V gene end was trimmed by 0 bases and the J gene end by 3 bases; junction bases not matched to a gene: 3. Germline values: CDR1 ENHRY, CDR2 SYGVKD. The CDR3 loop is CAISESSGGNYNEQFF. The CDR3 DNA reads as TGTGCCATCAGTGAGTCAAGCGGGGGGAACTACAATGAGCAGTTCTTC.

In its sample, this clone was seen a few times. The CDR3 sequence: CASSALRGRVDEQFF. CDR3 DNA sequence: TGTGCCAGCAGCGCTCTGCGCGGGAGGGTCGATGAGCAGTTCTTC. The V and J genes are TRBV27 and TRBJ2-1, with TRBD2 matching 9 bases. The CDR3 consists of 15 residues. Germline trimming cut 6 bases from V and 8 bases from J; bases unmatched to any gene: 11. Per the germline V gene, CDR1 is MNHEY and CDR2 is SMNVEV (reference sequence).

This chain's CDR3 is CASSFDLSGNTIYF. CDR3 sequence (DNA): TGTGCCAGCAGTTTTGACCTCTCTGGAAACACCATATATTTT. J is TRBJ1-3 and V is TRBV28; D is undetermined. V was pared by 3 bases and J by 0 bases, with 6 bases between. Germline V gives CDR1 MDHEN, CDR2 SYDVKM. This CDR3 region has 14 residues.

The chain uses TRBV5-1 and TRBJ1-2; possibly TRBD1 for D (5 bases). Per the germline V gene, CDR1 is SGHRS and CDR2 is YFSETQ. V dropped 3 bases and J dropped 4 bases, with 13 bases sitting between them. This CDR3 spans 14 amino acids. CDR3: CASSWRDSGYGYTF. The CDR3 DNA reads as TGCGCCAGCAGCTGGAGGGACTCTGGCTATGGCTACACCTTC.